The next 14 T cell receptor beta chains were all read from a single sample in a study of vaccination and CD4 T cells after COVID-19. Cultured CD4+ T cell DNA was sequenced using the Oncomine TCR Beta short-read assay. TCRdb called the PCR reads again in MiXCR, with one record for every CDR3 protein. The repertoire includes 20,000 to 30,000 distinct CDR3 sequences, 49% of them detected once, and 5% to 6.5% sits in the top ten. These receptors have no known antigen. Treatment meaning: 10-day PBMC culture with coronavirus spike peptide pools or control peptides (ViraFEST assay). The sequenced sample consisted of CD4+ T cells from blood, cultured in vitro. These receptor sequences come from a human donor who had recovered from COVID-19.

The chain recombines TRBV2 with TRBJ1-5; tentative D call: TRBD1 (6 bases). With 4 bases removed from V and 7 bases from J, the gap between germline ends came to 17 bases. The CDR3 length is 15 residues. The germline V gene encodes CDR1 SNHLY and CDR2 FYNNEI. The DNA of the CDR3 is TGTGCCAGCAGTGTCCCAGGGGTTTCCACGCAGCCCCAGCATTTT. Translating it yields CASSVPGVSTQPQHF.

This clonotype was seen only a few times. V and J are TRBV2 and TRBJ1-3; perhaps TRBD1 as D (6 bases). The germline V and J ends were trimmed by 7 bases and 0 bases, with 10 bases remaining between them. CDR1 SNHLY and CDR2 FYNNEI come from the germline V gene. This CDR3 spans 14 amino acids. The CDR3 DNA is TGTGCCAGCACTTGGGACATCTCTGGAAACACCATATATTTT. Translation: CASTWDISGNTIYF.

This clonotype occurred a few times. The chain carries TRBV10-3 and TRBJ2-2; D is tentatively TRBD1 or TRBD2 (5 bases each). The CDR3 is made up of 17 amino acids. From germline, CDR1 is ENHRY and CDR2 SYGVKD. V was clipped by 4 bases and J by 1 base, with 16 bases between them. DNA for the CDR3: TGTGCCATCAGTGCTTCCCCGGGGCGCGGGAACACCGGGGAGCTGTTTTTT. It translates to CAISASPGRGNTGELFF.

V is TRBV24-1 and J is TRBJ2-3; 14 positions match TRBD2. V lost 3 bases to trimming and J lost 7 bases; unmatched junction nucleotides: 11. Germline CDR1 reads KGHDR; CDR2 reads SFDVKD. This CDR3 spans 18 amino acids. The CDR3 coding sequence is TGTGCCACCAGTGATCCCAGGGGACTAGCGGGAGACGGGAATACGCAGTATTTT. This encodes CATSDPRGLAGDGNTQYF.

The V gene is TRBV29-1, the J gene TRBJ2-3, with 10 bases fitting TRBD2. This CDR3 is built from 14 residues. J gave up 1 base and V 7 bases, and 5 bases lay outside the gene matches. Germline V gene data show CDR1 as SQVTM and CDR2 as ANQGSEA. The CDR3 sequence is CSALAGGGTDTQYF. In DNA form, the CDR3 reads TGCAGCGCCTTAGCGGGAGGAGGCACAGATACGCAGTATTTT.

Within the sample, this clonotype is medium-sized (0.01 to 0.1%). This chain connects TRBV2 to TRBJ1-1; 7 bases align to TRBD1. CDR1 SNHLY and CDR2 FYNNEI come from the germline V gene. V lost 1 base to trimming and J lost 1 base; unmatched junction nucleotides: 3. This CDR3 spans 15 amino acids. CDR3: CASSEVQGRNTEAFF. CDR3 DNA: TGTGCCAGCAGTGAAGTACAGGGGCGGAACACTGAAGCTTTCTTT. The full variable domain, with the rest looked up from reference TRBV2 and TRBJ1-1, is EPEVTQTPSHQVTQMGQEVILRCVPISNHLYFYWYRQILGQKVEFLVSFYNNEISEKSEIFDDQFSVERPDGSNFTLKIRSTKLEDSAMYFCASSEVQGRNTEAFFGQGTRLTVV.

V and J are TRBV24-1 and TRBJ2-2; D perhaps matches TRBD2 (5 bases). The CDR3 runs to 14 residues. V was trimmed by 3 bases and J by 12 bases, leaving 16 bases between them. Germline-derived CDR1 and CDR2 are KGHDR and SFDVKD. CDR3 sequence: CATSDQNLPGKLFF. Here the CDR3 DNA reads TGTGCCACCAGTGATCAGAACCTACCGGGGAAGCTGTTTTTT.

This chain joins TRBV25-1 and TRBJ2-7; 8 bases fit TRBD1. Per the germline V gene, CDR1 is MGHDK and CDR2 is SYGVNS. With V trimmed by 3 bases and J by 5 bases, 9 bases remained unmatched. The CDR3 has 15 amino acids. CDR3 DNA sequence: TGTGCCAGCAGTGATCCTTCCGGGACAGGAGACGAGCAGTACTTC. Amino acids: CASSDPSGTGDEQYF.

The chain couples TRBV18 to TRBJ1-1; TRBD1 is a possible D gene (6 bases). The CDR3 is 13 amino acids. CDR1 KGHSH and CDR2 LQKENI come from the germline V gene. V was pared by 3 bases and J by 4 bases, with 9 bases between. The CDR3 DNA reads TGTGCCAGCTCACCCGGACAGACCACTGAAGCTTTCTTT. Amino acid sequence: CASSPGQTTEAFF.

The chain is built from TRBV25-1 and TRBJ1-5; unclear D gene. In germline, CDR1 is MGHDK, CDR2 SYGVNS. The CDR3 consists of 13 residues. The V end was cut by 4 bases, the J end by 5 bases, with 9 bases between. DNA for the CDR3: TGTGCCAGCAGTGGGGGTTGGGATCAGCCCCAGCATTTT. It yields the protein CASSGGWDQPQHF.

This clonotype came up a few times. This sequence joins TRBV28 and TRBJ2-3, with D uncertain. The CDR3 loop spans 12 amino acids. The V and J ends lost 5 bases and 2 bases respectively, with 5 bases between them. CDR1 and CDR2 from the germline V gene are MDHEN and SYDVKM. The CDR3 region has the DNA TGTGCCAGCAGTCCCTACACAGATACGCAGTATTTT. Translated, it gives CASSPYTDTQYF.

The chain links TRBV28 to TRBJ1-2; D not resolved. Germline CDR1 reads MDHEN; CDR2 reads SYDVKM. There are 16 residues in the CDR3. Between the trimmed V and J ends, which lost 4 bases and 7 bases, there was a span of 22 bases. DNA of the CDR3: TGTGCCAGCAGTTCCTTAATTGACGGGAAGAGTTTTGGCTACACCTTC. Translated: CASSSLIDGKSFGYTF.

The chain links TRBV28 to TRBJ2-7; TRBD1 aligns across 7 bases. Losses at the gene ends were 1 base for V and 5 bases for J; bases not matched to a gene: 2. This CDR3 is 13 amino acids long. CDR1 is MDHEN, CDR2 SYDVKM, per germline. The CDR3 loop is CASSLSDRDEQYF. For the CDR3, the DNA is TGTGCCAGCAGTTTATCCGACAGGGACGAGCAGTACTTC. The full variable domain, with the rest looked up from reference TRBV28 and TRBJ2-7, is DVKVTQSSRYLVKRTGEKVFLECVQDMDHENMFWYRQDPGLGLRLIYFSYDVKMKEKGDIPEGYSVSREKKERFSLILESASTNQTSMYLCASSLSDRDEQYFGPGTRLTVT.

There are a few counts of this clonotype. One end of the junction does not line up with germline, which may come from a read error. The chain joins TRBV19 to TRBJ1-3, with 7 bases that match TRBD1. CDR1 and CDR2 (germline): LNHDA, SQIVND (reference sequence). This CDR3 region has 13 residues. The CDR3 DNA reads as TGTGCCAGTAGTATTGGGACAGTTCCCAGGGTACATTTT. This encodes CASSIGTVPRVHF.